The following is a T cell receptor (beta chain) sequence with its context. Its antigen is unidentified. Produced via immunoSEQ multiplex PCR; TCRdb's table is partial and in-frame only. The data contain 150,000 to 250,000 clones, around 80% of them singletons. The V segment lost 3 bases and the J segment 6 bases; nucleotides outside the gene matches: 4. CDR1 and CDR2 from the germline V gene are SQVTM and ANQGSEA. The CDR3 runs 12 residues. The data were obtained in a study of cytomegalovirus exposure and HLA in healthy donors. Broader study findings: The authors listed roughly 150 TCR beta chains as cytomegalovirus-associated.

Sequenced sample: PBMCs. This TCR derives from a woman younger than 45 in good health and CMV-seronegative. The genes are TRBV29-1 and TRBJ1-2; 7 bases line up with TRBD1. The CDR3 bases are TGCAGCGTTGACAGACAGGGTGATGGCTACACCTTC. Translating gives CSVDRQGDGYTF.